This T cell receptor (beta chain) was found in a study of cytomegalovirus exposure and HLA in healthy donors. In the PCR, 60 Vbeta and 13 Jbeta primers were used. Sequencing was performed with immunoSEQ multiplex PCR; in TCRdb, only in-frame clones are kept and a portion is missing. The top ten clones hold 5% to 6.5% of a sample with more than 45,000 clones, less than 75% of them seen once. The V and J ends lost 5 bases and 3 bases respectively, with 17 bases between them. This CDR3 has 15 residues. CDR1 and CDR2 (germline): MNHEY, SMNVEV (reference sequence). The chain is built from TRBV27 and TRBJ2-7; possible D gene TRBD1, 6 bases. The TCR was taken from a man younger than 45 in good health and CMV-seronegative. The sample consisted of PBMCs. DNA for the CDR3: TGTGCCAGCAGTACATCCCAGGGGACCAGCTACGAGCAGTACTTC. This gives the protein CASSTSQGTSYEQYF.